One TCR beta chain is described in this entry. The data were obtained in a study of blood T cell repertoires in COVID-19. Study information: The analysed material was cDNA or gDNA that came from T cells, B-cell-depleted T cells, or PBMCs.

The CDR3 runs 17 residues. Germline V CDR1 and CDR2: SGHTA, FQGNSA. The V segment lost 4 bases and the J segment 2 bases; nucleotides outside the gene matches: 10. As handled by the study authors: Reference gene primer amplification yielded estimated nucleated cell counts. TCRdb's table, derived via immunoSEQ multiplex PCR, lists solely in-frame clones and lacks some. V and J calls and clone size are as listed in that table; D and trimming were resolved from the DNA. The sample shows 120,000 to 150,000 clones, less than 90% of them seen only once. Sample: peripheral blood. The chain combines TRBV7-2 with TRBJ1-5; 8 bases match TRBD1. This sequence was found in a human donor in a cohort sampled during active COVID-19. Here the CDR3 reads CASSSSPGQGGNQPQHF. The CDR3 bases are TGTGCCAGCAGCTCCTCCCCCGGACAGGGCGGCAATCAGCCCCAGCATTTT.